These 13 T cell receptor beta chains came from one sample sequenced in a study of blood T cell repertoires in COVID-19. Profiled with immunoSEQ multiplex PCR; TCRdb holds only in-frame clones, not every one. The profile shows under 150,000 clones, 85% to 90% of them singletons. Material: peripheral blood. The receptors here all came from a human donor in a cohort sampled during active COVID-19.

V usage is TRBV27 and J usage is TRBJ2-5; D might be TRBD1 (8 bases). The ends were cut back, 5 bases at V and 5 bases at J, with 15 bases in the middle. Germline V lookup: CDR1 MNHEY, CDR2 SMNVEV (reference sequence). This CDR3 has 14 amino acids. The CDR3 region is CASSRDRGGETQYF. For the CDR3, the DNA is TGTGCCAGCAGTAGAGACAGGGGAGGGGAGACCCAGTACTTC.

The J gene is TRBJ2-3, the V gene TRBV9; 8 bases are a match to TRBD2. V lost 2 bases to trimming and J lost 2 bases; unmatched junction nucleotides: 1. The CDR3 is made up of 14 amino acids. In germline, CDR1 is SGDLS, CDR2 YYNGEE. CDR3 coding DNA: TGTGCCAGCAGCGTTAGCGGGGACACAGATACGCAGTATTTT. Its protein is CASSVSGDTDTQYF. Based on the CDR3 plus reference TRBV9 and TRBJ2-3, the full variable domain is DSGVTQTPKHLITATGQRVTLRCSPRSGDLSVYWYQQSLDQGLQFLIQYYNGEERAKGNILERFSAQQFPDLHSELNLSSLELGDSALYFCASSVSGDTDTQYFGPGTRLTVL.

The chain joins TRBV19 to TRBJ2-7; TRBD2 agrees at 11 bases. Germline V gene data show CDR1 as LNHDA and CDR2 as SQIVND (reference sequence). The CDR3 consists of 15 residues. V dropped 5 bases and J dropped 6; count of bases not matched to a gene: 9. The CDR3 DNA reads TGTGCCAGTAGTCCAGCCTTACTAGCGGGAGTCGAGCAGTACTTC. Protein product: CASSPALLAGVEQYF.

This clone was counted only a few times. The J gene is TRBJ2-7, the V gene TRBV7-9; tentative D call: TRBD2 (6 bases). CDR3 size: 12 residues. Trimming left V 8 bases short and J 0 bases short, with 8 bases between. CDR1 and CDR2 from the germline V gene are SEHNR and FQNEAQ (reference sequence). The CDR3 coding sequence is TGTGCCAGCCGGGGGAGCTCCTACGAGCAGTACTTC. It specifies CASRGSSYEQYF.

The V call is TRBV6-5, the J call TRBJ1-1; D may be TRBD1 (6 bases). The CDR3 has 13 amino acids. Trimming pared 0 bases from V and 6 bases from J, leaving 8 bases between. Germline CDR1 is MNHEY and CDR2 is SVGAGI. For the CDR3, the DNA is TGTGCCAGCAGTTACTCTTCAGGGGCTGAAGCTTTCTTT. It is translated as CASSYSSGAEAFF.

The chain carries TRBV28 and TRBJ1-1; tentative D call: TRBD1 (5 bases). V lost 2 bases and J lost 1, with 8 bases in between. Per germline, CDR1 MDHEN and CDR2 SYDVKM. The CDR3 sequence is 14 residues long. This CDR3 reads CASSLLRENTEAFF. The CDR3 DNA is TGTGCCAGCAGTTTACTCAGGGAGAACACTGAAGCTTTCTTT.

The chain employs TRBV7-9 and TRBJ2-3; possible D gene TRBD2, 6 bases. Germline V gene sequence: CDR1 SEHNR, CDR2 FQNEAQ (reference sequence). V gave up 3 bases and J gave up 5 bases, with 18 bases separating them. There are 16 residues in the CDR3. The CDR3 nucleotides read TGTGCCAGCAGCTTGGGGGGAATCGCTCTAAAAGATACGCAGTATTTT. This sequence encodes CASSLGGIALKDTQYF.

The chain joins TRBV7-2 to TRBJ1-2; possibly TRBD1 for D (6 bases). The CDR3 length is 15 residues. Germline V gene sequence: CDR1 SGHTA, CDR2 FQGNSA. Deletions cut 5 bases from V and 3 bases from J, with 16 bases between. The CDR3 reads CASSPTLGGDYGYTF. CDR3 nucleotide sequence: TGTGCCAGCAGCCCGACTCTAGGGGGGGACTATGGCTACACCTTC.

The CDR3 protein is CASSSRDRAADTQYF. The CDR3 nucleotides are TGTGCCAGCAGCTCCCGGGACAGGGCCGCAGATACGCAGTATTTT. V is TRBV13 and J is TRBJ2-3; 9 nucleotides line up with TRBD1. Germline CDR1 is PRHDT and CDR2 is FYEKMQ (reference sequence). V dropped 4 bases and J dropped 4; count of bases not matched to a gene: 6. The CDR3 sequence is 15 residues long.

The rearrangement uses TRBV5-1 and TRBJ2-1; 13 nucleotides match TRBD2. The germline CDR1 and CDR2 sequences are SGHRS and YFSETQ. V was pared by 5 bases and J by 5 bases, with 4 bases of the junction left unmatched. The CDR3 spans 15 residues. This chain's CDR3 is CASSGGLAGNNEQFF. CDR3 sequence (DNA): TGCGCCAGCAGTGGGGGACTAGCGGGAAACAATGAGCAGTTCTTC.

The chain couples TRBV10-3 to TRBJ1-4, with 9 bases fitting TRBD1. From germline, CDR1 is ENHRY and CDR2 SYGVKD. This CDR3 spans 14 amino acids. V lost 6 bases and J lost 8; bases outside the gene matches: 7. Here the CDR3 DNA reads TGTGCCATCAGGGGGACAGGGTTGAGGGAAAAACTGTTTTTT. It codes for CAIRGTGLREKLFF.

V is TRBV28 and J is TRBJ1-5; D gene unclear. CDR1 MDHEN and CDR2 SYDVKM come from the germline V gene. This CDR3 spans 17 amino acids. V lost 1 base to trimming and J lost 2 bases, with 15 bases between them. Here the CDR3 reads CASSLSRGATGNQPQHF. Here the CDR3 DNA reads TGTGCCAGCAGTTTATCGCGGGGAGCTACGGGCAATCAGCCCCAGCATTTT.

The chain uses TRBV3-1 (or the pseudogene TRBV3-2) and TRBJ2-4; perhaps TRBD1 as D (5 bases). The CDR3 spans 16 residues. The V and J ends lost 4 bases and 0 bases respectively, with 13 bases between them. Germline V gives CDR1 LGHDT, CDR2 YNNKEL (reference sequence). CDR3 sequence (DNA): TGTGCCAGCAGCCCGACTTGGGGCCTAGCCAAAAACATTCAGTACTTC. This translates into CASSPTWGLAKNIQYF.